A selection of T cell receptor beta chains follows, all from one sample in a study of shared clonotypes between healthy human individuals. Data came from immunoSEQ multiplex PCR; TCRdb stores just in-frame clones and leaves some out. The table includes about 2.1 million clones, around 93% detected once. The sample consisted of naive CD8+ T cells from PBMCs. These receptors originate from a man between 18 and 29 years old in good health. Some clones in this sample may be carry-over from other donors' samples. Both conserved end residues are part of each CDR3. The order of the fields is CDR3 protein, CDR3 DNA, D gene, V gene, J gene, clone size. A D gene is named only where the DNA matches it firmly. Some rows mark clone size as missing; the rest say once, few, many or name a class of expanded clone.

CDR3: CASRSGTGYEQYF; DNA: TGCGCCAGCCGCTCAGGGACGGGCTACGAGCAGTACTTC; D: -; V: TRBV5-1; J: TRBJ2-7; size: -
CDR3: CASSLSGSHYNEQFF; DNA: TGTGCCAGCAGCCTCAGCGGATCCCACTACAATGAGCAGTTCTTC; D: -; V: TRBV7-3; J: TRBJ2-1; size: -
CDR3: CASGETLGSYEQYF; DNA: TGTGCCAGCGGAGAGACTCTCGGATCCTACGAGCAGTACTTC; D: -; V: TRBV27; J: TRBJ2-7; size: -
CDR3: CASKPLAGGTYEQYF; DNA: TGCGCCAGCAAGCCGTTGGCGGGAGGGACCTACGAGCAGTACTTC; D: TRBD2; V: TRBV4-1; J: TRBJ2-7; size: -
CDR3: CASRGIYEQYF; DNA: TGTGCCAGCAGAGGGATCTACGAGCAGTACTTC; D: -; V: TRBV25-1; J: TRBJ2-7; size: -
CDR3: CASSVVGGYNEQFF; DNA: TGTGCCAGCAGTGTAGTGGGAGGGTACAATGAGCAGTTCTTC; D: TRBD2; V: TRBV27; J: TRBJ2-1; size: -
CDR3: CATQEERELNEQFF; DNA: TGTGCCACCCAAGAAGAGCGGGAGCTTAATGAGCAGTTCTTC; D: TRBD2; V: TRBV15; J: TRBJ2-1; size: -
CDR3: CASSVKGGAQGLGYEQYF; DNA: TGTGCCAGCAGCGTCAAGGGAGGGGCACAGGGTTTAGGGTACGAGCAGTACTTC; D: -; V: TRBV9; J: TRBJ2-7; size: -
CDR3: CASTGRGTGELFF; DNA: TGTGCCAGCACCGGACGGGGGACCGGGGAGCTGTTTTTT; D: -; V: TRBV7-8; J: TRBJ2-2; size: -
CDR3: CATKTGGRALPHEQFF; DNA: TGTGCCACAAAAACGGGGGGGAGGGCCCTCCCCCATGAGCAGTTCTTC; D: TRBD2; V: TRBV15; J: TRBJ2-1; size: -
CDR3: CASSSWTSNQFF; DNA: TGTGCCAGCAGTTCCTGGACTAGTAATCAGTTCTTC; D: TRBD2; V: TRBV27; J: TRBJ2-1; size: -
CDR3: CASSLAQGRVNTEAFF; DNA: TGTGCCAGCAGCTTAGCACAGGGGAGGGTGAACACTGAAGCTTTCTTT; D: TRBD1; V: TRBV7-9; J: TRBJ1-1; size: -
CDR3: CASSQVTSGRNEQFF; DNA: TGTGCCAGCAGCCAAGTAACTAGCGGGAGGAATGAGCAGTTCTTC; D: TRBD2; V: TRBV4-2; J: TRBJ2-1; size: few
CDR3: CASSPFGAGGLDTQYF; DNA: TGTGCCAGCAGCCCCTTTGGGGCAGGGGGCTTAGATACGCAGTATTTT; D: TRBD1; V: TRBV9; J: TRBJ2-3; size: -
CDR3: CASTRTVNYGYTF; DNA: TGTGCCAGCACCAGGACAGTAAACTATGGCTACACCTTC; D: -; V: TRBV28; J: TRBJ1-2; size: -
CDR3: CASSLVGSNQPQHF; DNA: TGTGCCAGCAGTTTGGTGGGAAGCAATCAGCCCCAGCATTTT; D: -; V: TRBV27; J: TRBJ1-5; size: few